The source of this TCR beta chain is a study of technical replicates of blood from several donors. Profiled with immunoSEQ multiplex PCR; TCRdb holds only in-frame clones, not every one. The profile covers tens of thousands of clones, with around 97% appearing a single time and less than 0.2% taken by the ten largest. Trimming shortened V by 2 bases and J by 2 bases, and 10 bases separated the two germline ends. Germline V gives CDR1 MNHNS, CDR2 SASEGT. The CDR3 runs to 14 residues. Material for sequencing was T cells isolated from PBMCs. This chain joins TRBV6-1 and TRBJ2-7; tentatively, D is TRBD1 (6 bases). The receptor's source is a human donor in good health. CDR3 region: CASSETGRPYEQYF. In nucleotides, the CDR3 is TGTGCCAGCAGTGAAACAGGGAGACCCTACGAGCAGTACTTC.